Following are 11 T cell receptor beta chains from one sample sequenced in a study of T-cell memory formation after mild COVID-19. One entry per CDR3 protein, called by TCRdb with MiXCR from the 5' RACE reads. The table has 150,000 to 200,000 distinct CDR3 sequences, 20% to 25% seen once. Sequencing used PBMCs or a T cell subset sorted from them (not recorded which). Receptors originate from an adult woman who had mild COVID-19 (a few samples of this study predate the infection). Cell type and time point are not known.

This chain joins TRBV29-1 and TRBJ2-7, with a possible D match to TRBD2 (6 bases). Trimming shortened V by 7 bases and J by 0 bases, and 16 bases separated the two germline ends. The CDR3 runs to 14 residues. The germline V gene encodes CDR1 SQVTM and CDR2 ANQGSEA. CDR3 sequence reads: CSAGARGASYEQYF. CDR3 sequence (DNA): TGCAGCGCCGGCGCGCGGGGAGCCTCCTACGAGCAGTACTTC.

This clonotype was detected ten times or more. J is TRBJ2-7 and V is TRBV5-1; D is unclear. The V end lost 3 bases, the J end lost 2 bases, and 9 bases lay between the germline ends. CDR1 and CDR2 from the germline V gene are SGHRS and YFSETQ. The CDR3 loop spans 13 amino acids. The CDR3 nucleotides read TGCGCCAGCAGCTCAGGTTATACCTACGAGCAGTACTTC. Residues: CASSSGYTYEQYF. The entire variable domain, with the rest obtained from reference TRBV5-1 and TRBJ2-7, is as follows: KAGVTQTPRYLIKTRGQQVTLSCSPISGHRSVSWYQQTPGQGLQFLFEYFSETQRNKGNFPGRFSGRQFSNSRSEMNVSTLELGDSALYLCASSSGYTYEQYFGPGTRLTVT.

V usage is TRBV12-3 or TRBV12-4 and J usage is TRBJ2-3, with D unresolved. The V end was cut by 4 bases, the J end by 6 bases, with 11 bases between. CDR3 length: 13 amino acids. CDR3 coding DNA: TGTGCCAGCAGTTCCACCCGGATGGATACGCAGTATTTT. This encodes CASSSTRMDTQYF.

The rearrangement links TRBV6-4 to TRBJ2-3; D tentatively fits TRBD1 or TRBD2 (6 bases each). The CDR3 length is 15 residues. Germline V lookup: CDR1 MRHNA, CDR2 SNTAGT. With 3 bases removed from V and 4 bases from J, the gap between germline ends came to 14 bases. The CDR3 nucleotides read TGTGCCAGCAGTGATCAAGCGGAGGGGGCAGATACGCAGTATTTT. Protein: CASSDQAEGADTQYF.

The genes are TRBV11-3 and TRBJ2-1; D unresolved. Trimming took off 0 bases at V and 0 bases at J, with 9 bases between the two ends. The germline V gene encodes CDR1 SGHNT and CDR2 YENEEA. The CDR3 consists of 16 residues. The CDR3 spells CASSLDGLRSYNEQFF. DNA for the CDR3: TGTGCCAGCAGCTTAGATGGGTTGCGCTCCTACAATGAGCAGTTCTTC.

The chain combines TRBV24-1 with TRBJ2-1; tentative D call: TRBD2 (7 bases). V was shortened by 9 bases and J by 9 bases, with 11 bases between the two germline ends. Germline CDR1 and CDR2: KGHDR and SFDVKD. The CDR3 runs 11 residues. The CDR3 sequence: CATGGGREQFF. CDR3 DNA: TGTGCCACCGGGGGGGGGCGTGAGCAGTTCTTC.

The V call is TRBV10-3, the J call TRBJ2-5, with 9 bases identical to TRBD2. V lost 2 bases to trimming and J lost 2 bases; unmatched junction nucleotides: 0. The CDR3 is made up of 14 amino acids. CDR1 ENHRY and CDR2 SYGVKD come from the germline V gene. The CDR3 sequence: CAISESGGQETQYF. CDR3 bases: TGTGCCATCAGTGAGAGCGGGGGGCAAGAGACCCAGTACTTC.

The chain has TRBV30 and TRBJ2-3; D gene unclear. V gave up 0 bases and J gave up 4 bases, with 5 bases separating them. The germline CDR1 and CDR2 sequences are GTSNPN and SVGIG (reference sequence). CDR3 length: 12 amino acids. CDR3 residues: CAWSVSADTQYF. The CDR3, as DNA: TGTGCCTGGAGTGTCTCAGCAGATACGCAGTATTTT.

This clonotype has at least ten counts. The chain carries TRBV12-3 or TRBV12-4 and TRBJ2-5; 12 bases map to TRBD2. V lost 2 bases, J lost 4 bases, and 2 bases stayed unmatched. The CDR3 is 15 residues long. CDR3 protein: CASSLLAGGGETQYF. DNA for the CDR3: TGTGCCAGCAGTTTACTAGCGGGAGGGGGAGAGACCCAGTACTTC.

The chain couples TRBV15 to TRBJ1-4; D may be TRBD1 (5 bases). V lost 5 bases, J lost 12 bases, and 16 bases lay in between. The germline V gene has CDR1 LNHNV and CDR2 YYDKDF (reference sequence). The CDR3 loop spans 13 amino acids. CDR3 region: CATSPLKAGELFF. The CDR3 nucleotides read TGTGCCACCAGCCCCCTTAAGGCGGGGGAACTGTTTTTT.

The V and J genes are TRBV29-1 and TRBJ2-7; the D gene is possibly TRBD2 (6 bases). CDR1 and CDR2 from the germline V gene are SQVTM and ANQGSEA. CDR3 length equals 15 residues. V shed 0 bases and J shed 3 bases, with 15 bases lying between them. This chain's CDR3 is CSVEDTWRGNYEQYF. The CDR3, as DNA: TGCAGCGTTGAAGATACGTGGCGGGGCAACTACGAGCAGTACTTC.